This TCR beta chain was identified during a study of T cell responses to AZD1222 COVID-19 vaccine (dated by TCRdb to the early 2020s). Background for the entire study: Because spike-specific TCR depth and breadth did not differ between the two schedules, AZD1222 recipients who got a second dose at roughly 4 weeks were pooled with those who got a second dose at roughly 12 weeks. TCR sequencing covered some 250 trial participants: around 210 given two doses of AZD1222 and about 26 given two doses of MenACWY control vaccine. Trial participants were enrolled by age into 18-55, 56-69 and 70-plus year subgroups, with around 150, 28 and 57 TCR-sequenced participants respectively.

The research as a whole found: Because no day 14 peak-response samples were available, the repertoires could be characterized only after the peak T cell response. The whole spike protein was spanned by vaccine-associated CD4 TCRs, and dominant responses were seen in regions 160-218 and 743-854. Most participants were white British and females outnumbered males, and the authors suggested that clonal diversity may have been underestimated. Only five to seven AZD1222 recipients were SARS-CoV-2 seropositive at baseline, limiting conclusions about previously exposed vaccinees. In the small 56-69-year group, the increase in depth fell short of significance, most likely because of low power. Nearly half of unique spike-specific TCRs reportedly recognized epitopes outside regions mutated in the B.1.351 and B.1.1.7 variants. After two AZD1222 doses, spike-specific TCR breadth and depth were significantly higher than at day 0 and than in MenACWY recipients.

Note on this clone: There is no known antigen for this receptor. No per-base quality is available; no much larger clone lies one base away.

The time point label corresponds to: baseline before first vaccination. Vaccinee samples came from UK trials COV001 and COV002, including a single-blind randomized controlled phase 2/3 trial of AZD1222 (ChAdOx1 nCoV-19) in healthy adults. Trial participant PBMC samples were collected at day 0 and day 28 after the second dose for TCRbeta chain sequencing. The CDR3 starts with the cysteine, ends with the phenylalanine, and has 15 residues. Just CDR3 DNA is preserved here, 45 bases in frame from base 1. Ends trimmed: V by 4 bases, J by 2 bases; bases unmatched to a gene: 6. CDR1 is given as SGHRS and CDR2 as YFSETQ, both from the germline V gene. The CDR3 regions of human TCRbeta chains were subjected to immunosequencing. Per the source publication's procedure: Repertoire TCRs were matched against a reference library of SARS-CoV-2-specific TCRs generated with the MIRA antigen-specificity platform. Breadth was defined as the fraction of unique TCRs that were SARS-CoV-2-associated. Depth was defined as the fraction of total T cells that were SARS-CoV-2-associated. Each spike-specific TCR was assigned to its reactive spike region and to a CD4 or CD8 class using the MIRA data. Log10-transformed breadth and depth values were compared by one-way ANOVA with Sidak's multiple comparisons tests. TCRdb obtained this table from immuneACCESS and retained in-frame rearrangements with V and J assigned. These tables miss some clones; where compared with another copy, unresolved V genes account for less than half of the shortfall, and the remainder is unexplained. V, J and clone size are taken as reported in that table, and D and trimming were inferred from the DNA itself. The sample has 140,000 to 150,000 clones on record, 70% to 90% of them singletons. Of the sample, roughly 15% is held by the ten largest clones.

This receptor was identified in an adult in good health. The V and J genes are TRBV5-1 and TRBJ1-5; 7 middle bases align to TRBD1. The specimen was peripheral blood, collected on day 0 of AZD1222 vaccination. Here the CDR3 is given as CASSADGQGNQPQHF. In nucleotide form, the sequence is TGCGCCAGCAGCGCAGACGGACAGGGCAATCAGCCCCAGCATTTT.